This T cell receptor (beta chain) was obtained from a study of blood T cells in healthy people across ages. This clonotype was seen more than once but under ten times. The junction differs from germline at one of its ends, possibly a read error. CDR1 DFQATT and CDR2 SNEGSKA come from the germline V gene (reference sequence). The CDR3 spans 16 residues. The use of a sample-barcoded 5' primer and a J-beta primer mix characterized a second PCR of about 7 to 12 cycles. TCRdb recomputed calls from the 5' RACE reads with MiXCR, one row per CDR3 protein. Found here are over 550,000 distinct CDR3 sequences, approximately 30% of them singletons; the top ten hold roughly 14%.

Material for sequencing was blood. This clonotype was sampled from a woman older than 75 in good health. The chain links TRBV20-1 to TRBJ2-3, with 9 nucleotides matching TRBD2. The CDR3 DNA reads TGCAGTGCTTTAAGGGCTAGCGGGGCTAGAGCAGACACGCGGTATTTT. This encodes CSALRASGARADTRYF.